The next 3 T cell receptor beta chains were all read from a single sample in a study of spatial heterogeneity in lung cancer (dated by TCRdb to about 2019). The method behind the library was 5' RACE. This sample was sequenced with a NextSeq 500. TCRdb handled the public reads itself, with Q25 trimming in fastp and clone calling in MiXCR, and kept productive beta chains. Rows merge per CDR3 protein into single entries with the most common DNA and genes. The sample data list approximately 1,000 distinct CDR3 sequences, and about half of these were observed just once. The ten largest clones capture 35% to 45% of the sample. The time point label here, explained by the study, means: sample taken at primary tumor resection. Whole RNA extracted from tumor and nontumor lung tissue, or from cryopreserved PBMC samples, was used for TCR sequencing without cell sorting. The sample was PBMCs, taken at surgery. These receptors were collected from a male donor with early-stage non-small cell lung cancer.

As regards this clonotype: This beta chain appears as a stray read in a library generated for alpha chains; its size is not informative. V gene TRBV4-2 combines with J gene TRBJ2-7; a possible D gene is TRBD2 (5 bases). Deletions cut 4 bases from V and 6 bases from J, with 13 bases between. The CDR3 loop spans 13 amino acids. Germline V lookup: CDR1 LGHNA, CDR2 YNFKEQ. The CDR3 here is CASSLSMDSEQYF. The DNA of the CDR3 is TGTGCCAGCAGCCTCTCCATGGACTCCGAGCAGTACTTC.

Comment on this clonotype: This beta chain represents an off-target read in a library built for alpha chains; its size is of limited meaning. V is TRBV3-1 and J is TRBJ2-7; 7 nucleotides align to TRBD2. The CDR3 totals 12 residues. J was trimmed by 6 bases and V by 2 bases; bases with no gene match: 1. CDR1 and CDR2 from the germline V gene are LGHDT and YNNKEL (reference sequence). CDR3 DNA: TGTGCCAGCAGCCAATGGACTAGCGAGCAGTACTTC. This sequence encodes CASSQWTSEQYF.

With respect to this clonotype: This beta chain is off target for a library built for alpha chains, so its abundance means little. The CDR3 sequence: CASSYSGPREQYF. Here the CDR3 DNA reads TGTGCCAGCAGTTACTCGGGACCTAGAGAGCAGTACTTC. The V and J genes are TRBV6-2 or TRBV6-3 and TRBJ2-7; either TRBD1 or TRBD2 may supply D (5 bases each). Germline lookup yields CDR1 MNHEY and CDR2 SVGEGT. The CDR3 extends over 13 amino acids. Trimming left V 0 bases short and J 7 bases short, with 10 bases between.